The 25 T cell receptor beta chains presented below share a single source sample, sequenced in a study of blood T cell repertoires in COVID-19. Assay: immunoSEQ multiplex PCR; the TCRdb copy retains only in-frame clones and omits some. The sample yields about 300,000 clones, 65% to 90% seen once. Input material: PBMCs or T cells enriched from blood (not recorded which). The origin of the receptors is a young man who had recovered from COVID-19.

The chain couples TRBV6-5 to TRBJ1-2; maybe TRBD1 (5 bases). Germline lookup yields CDR1 MNHEY and CDR2 SVGAGI. The CDR3 sequence is 14 residues long. V shed 9 bases and J shed 4 bases, with 18 bases lying between them. In DNA, the CDR3 is TGTGCCAGTAAGGCTCCAGGGTCTGCCTATGGCTACACCTTC. Translation: CASKAPGSAYGYTF.

The V and J genes are TRBV5-1 and TRBJ2-7, with TRBD2 identical over 8 bases. J was trimmed by 2 bases and V by 2 bases; bases with no gene match: 3. In germline, CDR1 is SGHRS, CDR2 YFSETQ. The CDR3 runs to 14 residues. The CDR3 DNA is TGCGCCAGCAGCTTCAACGGGGGGGCCTACGAGCAGTACTTC. Protein sequence: CASSFNGGAYEQYF.

The rearrangement links TRBV28 to TRBJ2-1; 10 bases align to TRBD2. The ends lost 6 bases at V and 8 bases at J; junction bases unmatched: 10. The CDR3 contains 15 residues. Per germline, CDR1 MDHEN and CDR2 SYDVKM. CDR3: CASRRSGGAGHEQFF. The CDR3 DNA follows: TGTGCCAGCAGACGGAGCGGGGGGGCCGGTCATGAGCAGTTCTTC.

This chain uses TRBV5-4 with TRBJ2-7; TRBD1 might be the D (5 bases). Trimming took off 4 bases at V and 3 bases at J, with 11 bases between the two ends. CDR1 SGHNT and CDR2 YYREEE come from the germline V gene (reference sequence). The CDR3 is 13 residues long. CDR3: CASSPGDSYEQYF. In nucleotides, the CDR3 is TGTGCCAGCAGCCCGGGCGACAGCTACGAGCAGTACTTC.

The chain employs TRBV5-1 and TRBJ2-1, with 12 bases aligning to TRBD2. There are 19 residues in the CDR3. The V gene's germline CDR1 is SGHRS and CDR2 YFSETQ. V trimming: 4 bases; J trimming: 5 bases; junction bases outside the gene matches: 16. Here the CDR3 reads CASSPYRGLAGGPNNEQFF. Written as DNA, the CDR3 is TGCGCCAGCAGCCCCTACAGGGGGCTAGCGGGAGGGCCTAACAATGAGCAGTTCTTC.

V is TRBV6-1 and J is TRBJ1-6, with no clear D. V was shortened by 2 bases and J by 9 bases, with 2 bases between the two germline ends. The V gene's germline CDR1 is MNHNS and CDR2 SASEGT. The CDR3 spans 11 residues. CDR3: CASSELSPLHF. CDR3 bases: TGTGCCAGCAGTGAACTTTCACCCCTCCACTTT.

The chain has TRBV5-1 and TRBJ1-1, with a tentative D call TRBD1 (5 bases). Germline loops: CDR1 SGHRS, CDR2 YFSETQ. V lost 0 bases, J lost 0 bases, and 12 bases lay in between. The CDR3 has 16 residues. This chain's CDR3 is CASSLAGRGMNTEAFF. The CDR3 DNA is TGCGCCAGCAGCTTGGCGGGGCGGGGAATGAACACTGAAGCTTTCTTT. The full variable domain, with the rest looked up from reference TRBV5-1 and TRBJ1-1, is KAGVTQTPRYLIKTRGQQVTLSCSPISGHRSVSWYQQTPGQGLQFLFEYFSETQRNKGNFPGRFSGRQFSNSRSEMNVSTLELGDSALYLCASSLAGRGMNTEAFFGQGTRLTVV.

The chain couples TRBV11-3 to TRBJ2-4; D possibly corresponds to TRBD1 (6 bases). V shed 4 bases and J shed 5 bases, with 12 bases lying between them. CDR1 is SGHNT and CDR2 is YENEEA in the germline V gene. There are 14 residues in the CDR3. CDR3 nucleotides: TGTGCCAGCAGCTCAGGACAGTGGGAAAACATTCAGTACTTC. Translating it yields CASSSGQWENIQYF.

The chain joins TRBV3-1 (or the pseudogene TRBV3-2) to TRBJ1-3; D call uncertain. This CDR3 contains 17 residues. The germline V gene has CDR1 LGHDT and CDR2 YNNKEL (reference sequence). The V and J ends lost 0 bases and 0 bases respectively, with 12 bases between them. The CDR3 reads CASSQDISAYSGNTIYF. CDR3 DNA sequence: TGTGCCAGCAGCCAAGATATATCTGCCTACTCTGGAAACACCATATATTTT.

This clone was detected only a few times. The rearrangement uses TRBV5-1 and TRBJ2-2; 10 bases match TRBD2. Losses at the gene ends were 3 bases for V and 1 base for J; bases not matched to a gene: 3. The CDR3 runs to 16 residues. The germline V gene encodes CDR1 SGHRS and CDR2 YFSETQ. CDR3 amino acids: CASSSIAGGNTGELFF. The CDR3 DNA reads as TGCGCCAGCAGCTCCATAGCGGGGGGGAACACCGGGGAGCTGTTTTTT. Full variable domain (missing parts from reference TRBV5-1 and TRBJ2-2): KAGVTQTPRYLIKTRGQQVTLSCSPISGHRSVSWYQQTPGQGLQFLFEYFSETQRNKGNFPGRFSGRQFSNSRSEMNVSTLELGDSALYLCASSSIAGGNTGELFFGEGSRLTVL.

The chain links TRBV29-1 to TRBJ1-2, with 8 bases lining up with TRBD1. In germline, CDR1 is SQVTM, CDR2 ANQGSEA. This CDR3 comprises 13 residues. Trimming removed 5 bases from V and 5 bases from J; junction bases left unmatched: 7. Here the CDR3 reads CSVTRTGNYGYTF. CDR3 sequence (DNA): TGCAGCGTTACTAGGACAGGGAATTATGGCTACACCTTC.

Comment on this clone: The sample carries other DNA sequences with the same CDR3. The V and J genes are TRBV27 and TRBJ2-2; D unresolved. Germline V gene lookup returns CDR1 MNHEY and CDR2 SMNVEV (reference sequence). V was cut by 4 bases and J by 4 bases, with 4 bases left in between. CDR3 size: 12 residues. The CDR3 sequence: CASSSGTGELFF. The CDR3, as DNA: TGTGCCAGCAGTTCCGGCACCGGGGAGCTGTTTTTT.

The chain recombines TRBV5-1 with TRBJ2-2, with D tentatively TRBD2 (5 bases). The V end was cut by 4 bases, the J end by 3 bases, with 13 bases between. Germline-derived CDR1 and CDR2 are SGHRS and YFSETQ. The CDR3 contains 15 residues. CDR3 region: CASSPFGEYTGELFF. The DNA for the CDR3 is TGCGCCAGCAGCCCATTCGGGGAGTACACCGGGGAGCTGTTTTTT. The variable domain in full, completed from reference TRBV5-1 and TRBJ2-2, reads KAGVTQTPRYLIKTRGQQVTLSCSPISGHRSVSWYQQTPGQGLQFLFEYFSETQRNKGNFPGRFSGRQFSNSRSEMNVSTLELGDSALYLCASSPFGEYTGELFFGEGSRLTVL.

J is TRBJ1-2 and V is TRBV29-1; 10 positions agree with TRBD1. V shed 4 bases and J 7 bases; nucleotides not matched to a gene: 12. Per germline, CDR1 SQVTM and CDR2 ANQGSEA. CDR3 length: 15 amino acids. CDR3 nucleotides: TGCAGCGTTGCTACCCGGAGTAGGGACAGGGGTGGCTACACCTTC. This encodes CSVATRSRDRGGYTF. Variable domain in full (rest from reference TRBV29-1 and TRBJ1-2): SAVISQKPSRDICQRGTSLTIQCQVDSQVTMMFWYRQQPGQSLTLIATANQGSEATYESGFVIDKFPISRPNLTFSTLTVSNMSPEDSSIYLCSVATRSRDRGGYTFGSGTRLTVV.

The chain links TRBV5-4 to TRBJ2-5, with 9 nucleotides matching TRBD2. Germline V CDR1 and CDR2: SGHNT, YYREEE (reference sequence). CDR3 size: 15 residues. V shed 4 bases, J shed 2 bases, and the junction held 6 bases outside the gene matches. The CDR3 region is CASSTTSGQQETQYF. The CDR3 DNA reads TGTGCCAGCAGCACGACTAGCGGACAGCAAGAGACCCAGTACTTC.

Only one count was recorded for this clone. The J gene is TRBJ1-4, the V gene TRBV18, with 8 nucleotides matching TRBD1. This CDR3 contains 14 residues. The V gene end was trimmed by 6 bases and the J gene end by 8 bases; junction bases not matched to a gene: 8. Germline CDR1 reads KGHSH; CDR2 reads LQKENI. As DNA, the CDR3 is TGTGCCAGCTCTCACGGTACAGGGGGAGAAAAACTGTTTTTT. It encodes CASSHGTGGEKLFF.

The chain couples TRBV27 to TRBJ1-5, with D possibly being TRBD1 (5 bases). CDR1 and CDR2 (germline): MNHEY, SMNVEV (reference sequence). V shed 9 bases and J shed 0 bases, with 9 bases lying between them. The CDR3 covers 13 residues. The DNA for the CDR3 is TGTGCCAGTAAGGGGTATAGCAATCAGCCCCAGCATTTT. It translates to CASKGYSNQPQHF.

As DNA, the CDR3 is TGTGCCACCAGTGATACAGGGATGGCGTCCGGGGAGCTGTTTTTT. Translation gives CATSDTGMASGELFF. The chain employs TRBV24-1 and TRBJ2-2; D is perhaps TRBD1 (6 bases). The V gene's germline CDR1 is KGHDR and CDR2 SFDVKD. The CDR3 is 15 amino acids. The ends were cut back, 3 bases at V and 6 bases at J, with 13 bases in the middle.

The chain carries TRBV18 and TRBJ1-3; no clear D gene. The CDR3 covers 15 residues. The germline V gene has CDR1 KGHSH and CDR2 LQKENI. The V gene lost 0 bases and the J gene lost 2 bases, with 8 bases spanning the gap. In nucleotides, the CDR3 is TGTGCCAGCTCACCACCGGCTGGGCCTGGAAACACCATATATTTT. Encoded protein: CASSPPAGPGNTIYF.

This rearrangement joins TRBV7-9 to TRBJ2-3; 8 positions agree with TRBD1. The CDR3 contains 15 residues. Trimming cost V 7 bases and J 0 bases; bases outside gene matches: 6. The germline V gene has CDR1 SEHNR and CDR2 FQNEAQ (reference sequence). The CDR3 DNA reads as TGTGCCAGCACCCCGGGACAGGCTAGCACAGATACGCAGTATTTT. It specifies CASTPGQASTDTQYF. The variable domain in full, completed from reference TRBV7-9 and TRBJ2-3, reads DTGVSQNPRHKITKRGQNVTFRCDPISEHNRLYWYRQTLGQGPEFLTYFQNEAQLEKSRLLSDRFSAERPKGSFSTLEIQRTEQGDSAMYLCASTPGQASTDTQYFGPGTRLTVL.

This chain uses TRBV2 with TRBJ2-5; TRBD2 aligns across 7 bases. Germline CDR1 is SNHLY and CDR2 is FYNNEI. J was trimmed by 1 base and V by 6 bases; bases with no gene match: 8. The CDR3 consists of 15 residues. CDR3 loop: CASRGGIRGQETQYF. Written as DNA, the CDR3 is TGTGCCAGCAGGGGGGGGATCCGAGGCCAAGAGACCCAGTACTTC.

For the CDR3, the DNA is TGTGCCATCAGTGAACTTCCGAACACTGAAGCTTTCTTT. Translating it yields CAISELPNTEAFF. The chain has TRBV10-3 and TRBJ1-1; no definite D call. V shed 3 bases and J shed 1 base, with 6 bases lying between them. The germline CDR1 and CDR2 sequences are ENHRY and SYGVKD. This CDR3 is 13 amino acids long.

This sequence joins TRBV10-2 and TRBJ2-7; the D gene is possibly TRBD1 (5 bases). The CDR3 loop spans 11 amino acids. V dropped 11 bases and J dropped 5 bases, with 13 bases sitting between them. Germline V gene sequence: CDR1 WSHSY, CDR2 SAAADI. The CDR3 here is CARRTSNEQYF. CDR3 bases: TGCGCCCGAAGGACAAGCAACGAGCAGTACTTC.

The chain recombines TRBV5-1 with TRBJ1-5; D gene uncertain. V dropped 1 base and J dropped 3 bases, with 11 bases sitting between them. This CDR3 is built from 15 residues. The germline V gene has CDR1 SGHRS and CDR2 YFSETQ. CDR3 in amino acids: CASSLLDPFNQPQHF. As DNA, the CDR3 is TGCGCCAGCAGCTTGTTAGATCCTTTCAATCAGCCCCAGCATTTT.

For the CDR3, the DNA is TGTGCCAGTATACCGGGTTCCGGGGAGCTGTTTTTT. The encoded protein is CASIPGSGELFF. The V gene is TRBV19, the J gene TRBJ2-2; D remains unclear. From germline, CDR1 is LNHDA and CDR2 SQIVND (reference sequence). The CDR3 contains 12 residues. V lost 7 bases and J 6 bases, leaving 9 bases between the germline ends.